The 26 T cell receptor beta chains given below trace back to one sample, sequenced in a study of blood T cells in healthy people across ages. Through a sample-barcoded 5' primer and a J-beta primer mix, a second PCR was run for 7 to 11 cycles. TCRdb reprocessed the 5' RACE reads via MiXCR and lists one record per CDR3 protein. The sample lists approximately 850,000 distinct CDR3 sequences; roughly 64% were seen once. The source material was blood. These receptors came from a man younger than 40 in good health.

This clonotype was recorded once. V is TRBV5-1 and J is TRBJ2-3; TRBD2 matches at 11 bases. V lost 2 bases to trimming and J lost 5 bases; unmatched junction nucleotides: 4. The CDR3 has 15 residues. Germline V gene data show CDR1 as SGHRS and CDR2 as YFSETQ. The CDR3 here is CASSFGLAGGDTQYF. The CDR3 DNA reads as TGCGCCAGCAGCTTTGGCCTAGCGGGGGGAGATACGCAGTATTTT.

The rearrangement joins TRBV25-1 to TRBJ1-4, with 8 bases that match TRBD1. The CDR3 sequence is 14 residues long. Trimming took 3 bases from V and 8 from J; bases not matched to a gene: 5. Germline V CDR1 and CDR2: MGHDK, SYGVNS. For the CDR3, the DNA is TGTGCCAGCAGTGACGGACAGGGCGGGGAAAAACTGTTTTTT. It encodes CASSDGQGGEKLFF.

CDR3 DNA: TGCAGTGCTAGAGGGACCTTGTACATCAATGAGCAGTTCTTC. This encodes CSARGTLYINEQFF. The gene calls are TRBV20-1 and TRBJ2-1; no reliable D call. With 1 base removed from V and 6 bases from J, the gap between germline ends came to 13 bases. Germline lookup yields CDR1 DFQATT and CDR2 SNEGSKA (reference sequence). CDR3 length: 14 amino acids.

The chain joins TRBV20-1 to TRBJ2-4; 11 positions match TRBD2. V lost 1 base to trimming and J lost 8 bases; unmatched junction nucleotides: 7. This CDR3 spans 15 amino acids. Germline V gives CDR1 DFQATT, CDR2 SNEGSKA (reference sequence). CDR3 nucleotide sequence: TGCAGTGCTAGAGGTAGCGGGGGGGCCGAGGACATTCAGTACTTC. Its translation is CSARGSGGAEDIQYF.

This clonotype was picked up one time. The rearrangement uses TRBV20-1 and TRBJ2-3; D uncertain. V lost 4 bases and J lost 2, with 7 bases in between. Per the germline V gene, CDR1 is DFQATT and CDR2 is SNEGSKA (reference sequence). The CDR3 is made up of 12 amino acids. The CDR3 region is CSATQNTDTQYF. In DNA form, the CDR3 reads TGCAGTGCTACTCAAAACACAGATACGCAGTATTTT.

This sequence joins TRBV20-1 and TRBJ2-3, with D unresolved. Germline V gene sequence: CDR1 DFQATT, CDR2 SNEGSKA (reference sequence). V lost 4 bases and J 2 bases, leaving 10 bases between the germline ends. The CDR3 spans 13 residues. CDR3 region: CSANYIFTDTQYF. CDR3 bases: TGCAGTGCTAACTATATCTTCACAGATACGCAGTATTTT.

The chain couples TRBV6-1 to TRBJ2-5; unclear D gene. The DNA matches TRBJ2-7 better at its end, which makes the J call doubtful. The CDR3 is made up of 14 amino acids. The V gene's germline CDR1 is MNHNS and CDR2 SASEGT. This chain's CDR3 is CASSRPNKFYEQYF. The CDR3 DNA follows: TGTGCCAGCAGCCGACCAAATAAGTTCTACGAGCAGTACTTC.

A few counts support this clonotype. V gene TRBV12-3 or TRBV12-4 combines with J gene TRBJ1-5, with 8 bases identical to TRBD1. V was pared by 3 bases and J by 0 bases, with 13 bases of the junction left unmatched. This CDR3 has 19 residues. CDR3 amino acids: CASSFSQGAGTYSNQPQHF. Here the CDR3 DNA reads TGTGCCAGCAGTTTTTCCCAGGGGGCAGGAACTTATAGCAATCAGCCCCAGCATTTT.

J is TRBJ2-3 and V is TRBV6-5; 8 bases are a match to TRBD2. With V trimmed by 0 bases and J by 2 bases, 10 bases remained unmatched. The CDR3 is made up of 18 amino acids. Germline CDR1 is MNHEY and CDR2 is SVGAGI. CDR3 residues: CASSYSKGSGGSTDTQYF. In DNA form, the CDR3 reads TGTGCCAGCAGTTACTCGAAGGGTTCGGGGGGGTCCACAGATACGCAGTATTTT.

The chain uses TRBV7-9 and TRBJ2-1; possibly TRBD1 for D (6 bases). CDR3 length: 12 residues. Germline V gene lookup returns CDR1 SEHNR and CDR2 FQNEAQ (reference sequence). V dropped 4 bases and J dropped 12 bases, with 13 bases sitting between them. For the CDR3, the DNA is TGTGCCAGCAGCTCAGGGGCCGATCGGCAGTTCTTC. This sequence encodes CASSSGADRQFF.

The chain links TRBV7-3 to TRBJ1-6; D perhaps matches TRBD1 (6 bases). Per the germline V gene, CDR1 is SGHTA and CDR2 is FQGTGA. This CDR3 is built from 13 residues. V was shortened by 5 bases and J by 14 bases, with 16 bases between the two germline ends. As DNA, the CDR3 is TGTGCCAGCAGCCCGTGGGGAGAGGGGGCCCTCCACTTT. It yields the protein CASSPWGEGALHF.

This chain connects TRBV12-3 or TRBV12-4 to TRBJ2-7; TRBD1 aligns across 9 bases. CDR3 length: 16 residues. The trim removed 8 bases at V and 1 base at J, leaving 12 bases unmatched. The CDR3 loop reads CASGSSDRGSSYEQYF. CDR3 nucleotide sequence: TGTGCCAGCGGCTCCTCGGACAGGGGTTCGTCCTACGAGCAGTACTTC.

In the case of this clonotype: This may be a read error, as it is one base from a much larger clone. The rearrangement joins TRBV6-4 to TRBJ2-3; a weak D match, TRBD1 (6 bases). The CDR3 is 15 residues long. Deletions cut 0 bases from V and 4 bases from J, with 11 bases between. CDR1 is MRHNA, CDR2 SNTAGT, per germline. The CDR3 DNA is TGTGCCAGCAGTGACTCTCGACAGGCCGCAGATACGCAGTATTTT. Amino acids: CASSDSRQAADTQYF.

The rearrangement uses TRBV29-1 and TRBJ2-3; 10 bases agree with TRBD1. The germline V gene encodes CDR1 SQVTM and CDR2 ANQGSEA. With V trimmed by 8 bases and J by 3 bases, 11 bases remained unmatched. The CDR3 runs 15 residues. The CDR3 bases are TGCAGCTCCCCGTCCGGGACAGGGGAGACAGATACGCAGTATTTT. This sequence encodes CSSPSGTGETDTQYF.

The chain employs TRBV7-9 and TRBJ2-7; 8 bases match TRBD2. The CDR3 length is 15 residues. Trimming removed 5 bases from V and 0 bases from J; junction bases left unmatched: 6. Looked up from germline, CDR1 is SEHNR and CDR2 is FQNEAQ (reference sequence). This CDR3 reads CASSPGGGTSYEQYF. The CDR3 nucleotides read TGTGCCAGCAGCCCGGGCGGGGGGACCTCCTACGAGCAGTACTTC.

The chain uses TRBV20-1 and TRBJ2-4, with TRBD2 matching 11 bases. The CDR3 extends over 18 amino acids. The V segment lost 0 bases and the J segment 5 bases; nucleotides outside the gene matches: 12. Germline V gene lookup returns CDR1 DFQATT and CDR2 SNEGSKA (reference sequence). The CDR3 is CSARDLAGGPGVENIQYF. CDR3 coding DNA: TGCAGTGCTAGAGATCTAGCGGGGGGCCCCGGAGTCGAAAACATTCAGTACTTC.

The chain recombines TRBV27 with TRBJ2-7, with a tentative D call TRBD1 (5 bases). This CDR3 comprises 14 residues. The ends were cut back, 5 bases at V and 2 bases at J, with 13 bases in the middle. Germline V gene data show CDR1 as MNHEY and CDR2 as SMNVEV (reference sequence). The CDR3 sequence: CASSPGMSPYEQYF. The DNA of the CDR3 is TGTGCCAGCAGTCCAGGGATGTCCCCCTACGAGCAGTACTTC.

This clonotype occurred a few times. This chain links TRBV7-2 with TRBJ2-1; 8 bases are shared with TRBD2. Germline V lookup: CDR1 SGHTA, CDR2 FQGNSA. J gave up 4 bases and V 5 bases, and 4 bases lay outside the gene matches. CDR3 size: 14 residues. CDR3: CASSGGGLYNEQFF. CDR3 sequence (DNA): TGTGCCAGCAGCGGCGGGGGGCTATACAATGAGCAGTTCTTC.

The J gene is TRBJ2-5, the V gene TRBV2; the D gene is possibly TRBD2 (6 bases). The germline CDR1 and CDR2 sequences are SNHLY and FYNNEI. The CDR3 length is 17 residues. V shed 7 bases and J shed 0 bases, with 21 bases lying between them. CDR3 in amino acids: CASKNPSSDPYQETQYF. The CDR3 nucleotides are TGTGCCAGCAAAAACCCGTCTAGCGACCCGTACCAAGAGACCCAGTACTTC.

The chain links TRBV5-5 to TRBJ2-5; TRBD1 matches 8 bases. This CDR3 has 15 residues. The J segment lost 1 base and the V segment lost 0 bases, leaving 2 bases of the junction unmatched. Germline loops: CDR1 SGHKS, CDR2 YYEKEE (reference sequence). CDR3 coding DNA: TGTGCCAGCAGCTTGGGGGACAGGCCCCAAGAGACCCAGTACTTC. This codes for CASSLGDRPQETQYF. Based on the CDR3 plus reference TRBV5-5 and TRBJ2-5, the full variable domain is DAGVTQSPTHLIKTRGQQVTLRCSPISGHKSVSWYQQVLGQGPQFIFQYYEKEERGRGNFPDRFSARQFPNYSSELNVNALLLGDSALYLCASSLGDRPQETQYFGPGTRLLVL.

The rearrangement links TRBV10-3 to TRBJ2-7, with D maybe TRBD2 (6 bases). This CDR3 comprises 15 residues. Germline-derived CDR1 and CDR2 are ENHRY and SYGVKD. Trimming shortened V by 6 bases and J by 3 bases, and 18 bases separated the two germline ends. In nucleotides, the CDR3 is TGTGCCATCAGAACCGGGACTCAGGCGGACTACGAGCAGTACTTC. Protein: CAIRTGTQADYEQYF.

The CDR3, as DNA: TGTGCCAGCAGTGGGTCGAGGCAAGAGACCCAGTACTTC. Protein: CASSGSRQETQYF. The chain combines TRBV2 with TRBJ2-4; D unclear. The J call may be mistaken, given a closer DNA end match to TRBJ2-5. The CDR3 has 13 amino acids. Germline V gene lookup returns CDR1 SNHLY and CDR2 FYNNEI.

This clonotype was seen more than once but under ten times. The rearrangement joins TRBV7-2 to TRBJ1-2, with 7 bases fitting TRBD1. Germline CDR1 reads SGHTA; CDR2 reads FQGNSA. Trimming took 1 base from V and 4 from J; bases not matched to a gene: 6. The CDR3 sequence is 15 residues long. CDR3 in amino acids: CASSLEGGQLYGYTF. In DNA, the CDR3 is TGTGCCAGCAGCTTAGAGGGGGGACAGCTCTATGGCTACACCTTC.

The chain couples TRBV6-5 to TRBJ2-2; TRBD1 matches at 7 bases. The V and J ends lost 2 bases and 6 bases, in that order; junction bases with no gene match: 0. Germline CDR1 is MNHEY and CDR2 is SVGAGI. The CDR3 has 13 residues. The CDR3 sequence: CASSYGTAGELFF. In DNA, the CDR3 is TGTGCCAGCAGTTACGGGACAGCCGGGGAGCTGTTTTTT.

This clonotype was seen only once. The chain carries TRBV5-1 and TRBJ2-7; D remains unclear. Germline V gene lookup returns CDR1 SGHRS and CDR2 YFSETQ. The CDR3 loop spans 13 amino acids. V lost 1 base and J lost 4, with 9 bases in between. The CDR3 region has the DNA TGCGCCAGCAGCTTGTCGTCAGAATACGAGCAGTACTTC. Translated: CASSLSSEYEQYF.

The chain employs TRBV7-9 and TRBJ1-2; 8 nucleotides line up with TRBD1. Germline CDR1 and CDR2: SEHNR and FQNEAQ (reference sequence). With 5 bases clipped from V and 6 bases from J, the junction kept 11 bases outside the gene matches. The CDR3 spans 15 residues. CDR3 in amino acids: CASSPLAGGANGYTF. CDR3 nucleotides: TGTGCCAGCAGCCCCCTAGCAGGGGGCGCGAATGGCTACACCTTC.